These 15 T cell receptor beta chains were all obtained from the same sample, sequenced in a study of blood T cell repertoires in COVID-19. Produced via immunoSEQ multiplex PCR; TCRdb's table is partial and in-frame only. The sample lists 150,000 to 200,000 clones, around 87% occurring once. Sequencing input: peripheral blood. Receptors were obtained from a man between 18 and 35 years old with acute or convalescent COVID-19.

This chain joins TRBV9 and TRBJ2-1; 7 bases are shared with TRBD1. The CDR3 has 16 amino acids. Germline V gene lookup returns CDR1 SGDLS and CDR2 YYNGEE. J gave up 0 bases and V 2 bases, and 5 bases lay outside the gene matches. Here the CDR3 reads CASSVYRGSSYNEQFF. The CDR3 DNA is TGTGCCAGCAGCGTGTACAGGGGTAGCTCCTACAATGAGCAGTTCTTC.

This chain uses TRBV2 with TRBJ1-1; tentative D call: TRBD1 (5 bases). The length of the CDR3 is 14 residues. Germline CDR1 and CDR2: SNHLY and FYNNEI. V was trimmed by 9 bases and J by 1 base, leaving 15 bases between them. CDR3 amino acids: CARSPGPANTEAFF. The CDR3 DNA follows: TGTGCCAGATCACCAGGGCCAGCGAACACTGAAGCTTTCTTT.

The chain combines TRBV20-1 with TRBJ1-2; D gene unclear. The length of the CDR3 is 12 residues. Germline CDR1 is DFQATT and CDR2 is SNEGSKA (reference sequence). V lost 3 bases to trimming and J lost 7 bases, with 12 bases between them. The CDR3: CSASTNEAGYTF. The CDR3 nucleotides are TGCAGTGCTAGTACGAATGAGGCTGGCTACACCTTC.

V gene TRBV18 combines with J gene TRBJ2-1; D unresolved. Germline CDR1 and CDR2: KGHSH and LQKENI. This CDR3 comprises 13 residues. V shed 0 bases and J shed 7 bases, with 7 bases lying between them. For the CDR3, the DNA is TGTGCCAGCTCACCACCGGCTCGAAATGAGCAGTTCTTC. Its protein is CASSPPARNEQFF.

The CDR3 sequence: CASSPSGEQFF. DNA for the CDR3: TGTGCCAGCTCACCCAGCGGTGAGCAGTTCTTC. The rearrangement joins TRBV18 to TRBJ2-1, with D perhaps matching TRBD2 (5 bases). The CDR3 covers 11 residues. The V and J ends lost 3 bases and 9 bases respectively, with 6 bases between them. The germline gives CDR1 KGHSH, CDR2 LQKENI.

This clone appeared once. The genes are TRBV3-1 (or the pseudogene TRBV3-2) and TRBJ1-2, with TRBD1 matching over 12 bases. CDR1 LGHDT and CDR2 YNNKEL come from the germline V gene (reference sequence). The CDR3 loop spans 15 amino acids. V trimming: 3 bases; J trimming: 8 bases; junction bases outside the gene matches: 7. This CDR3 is CASSQRGQGAGGYTF. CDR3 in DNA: TGTGCCAGCAGCCAGAGGGGACAGGGGGCGGGAGGCTACACCTTC.

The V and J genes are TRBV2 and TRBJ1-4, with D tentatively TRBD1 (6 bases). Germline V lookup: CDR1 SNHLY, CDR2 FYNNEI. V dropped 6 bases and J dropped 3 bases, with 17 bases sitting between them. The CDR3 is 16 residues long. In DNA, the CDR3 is TGTGCCAGCAGATCAACAGGGTTATTTGCTAATGAAAAACTGTTTTTT. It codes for CASRSTGLFANEKLFF.

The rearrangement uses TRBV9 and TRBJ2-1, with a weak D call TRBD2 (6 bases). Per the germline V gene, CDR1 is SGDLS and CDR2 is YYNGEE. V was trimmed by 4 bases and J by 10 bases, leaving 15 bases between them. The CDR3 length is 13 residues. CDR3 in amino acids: CASSTGPAGEQFF. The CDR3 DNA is TGTGCCAGCAGCACGGGGCCCGCGGGAGAGCAGTTCTTC.

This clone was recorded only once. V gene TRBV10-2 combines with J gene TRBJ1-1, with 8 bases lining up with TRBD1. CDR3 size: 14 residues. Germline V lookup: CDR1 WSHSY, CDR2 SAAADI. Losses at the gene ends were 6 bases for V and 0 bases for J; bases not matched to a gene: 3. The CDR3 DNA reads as TGCGCCAGCAGGGGACAGGCTTTGAACACTGAAGCTTTCTTT. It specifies CASRGQALNTEAFF.

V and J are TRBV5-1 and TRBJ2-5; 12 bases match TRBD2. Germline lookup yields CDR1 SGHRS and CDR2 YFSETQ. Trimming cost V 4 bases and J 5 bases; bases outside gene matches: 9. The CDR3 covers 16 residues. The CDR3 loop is CASSRSPSGGAETQYF. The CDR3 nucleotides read TGCGCCAGCAGCCGGTCGCCTAGCGGGGGGGCGGAGACCCAGTACTTC.

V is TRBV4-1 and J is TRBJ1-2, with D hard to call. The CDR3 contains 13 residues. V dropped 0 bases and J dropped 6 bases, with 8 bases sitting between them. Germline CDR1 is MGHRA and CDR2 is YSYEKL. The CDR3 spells CASSQDLGHGYTF. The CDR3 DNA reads TGCGCCAGCAGCCAAGATCTTGGCCATGGCTACACCTTC.

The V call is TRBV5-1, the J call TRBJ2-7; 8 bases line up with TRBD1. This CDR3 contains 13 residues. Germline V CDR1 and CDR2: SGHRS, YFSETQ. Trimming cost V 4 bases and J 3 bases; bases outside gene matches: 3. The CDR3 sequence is CASSAGQGYEQYF. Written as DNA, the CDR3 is TGCGCCAGCAGCGCCGGACAGGGCTACGAGCAGTACTTC.

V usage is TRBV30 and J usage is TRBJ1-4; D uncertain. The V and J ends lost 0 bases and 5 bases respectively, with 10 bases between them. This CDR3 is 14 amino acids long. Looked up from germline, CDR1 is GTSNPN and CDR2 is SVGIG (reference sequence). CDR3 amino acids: CAWSVTLRNEKLFF. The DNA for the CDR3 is TGTGCCTGGAGTGTTACACTACGGAATGAAAAACTGTTTTTT.

This CDR3 reads CASSYNRHTDTQYF. Written as DNA, the CDR3 is TGTGCCAGCAGTTACAACAGGCACACAGATACGCAGTATTTT. The V and J genes are TRBV6-5 and TRBJ2-3; the D gene is possibly TRBD1 (5 bases). Trimming left V 2 bases short and J 2 bases short, with 8 bases between. The germline V gene encodes CDR1 MNHEY and CDR2 SVGAGI. This CDR3 has 14 residues.

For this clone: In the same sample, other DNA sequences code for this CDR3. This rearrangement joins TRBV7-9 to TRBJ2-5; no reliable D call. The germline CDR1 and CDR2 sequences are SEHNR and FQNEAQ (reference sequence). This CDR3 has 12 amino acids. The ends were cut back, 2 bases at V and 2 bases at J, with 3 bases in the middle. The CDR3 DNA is TGTGCCAGCAGCTTACTTCAAGAGACCCAGTACTTC. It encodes CASSLLQETQYF.